This T cell receptor (beta chain) was found in a study of T cells in Graves' hyperthyroidism and ophthalmopathy. Study details: Peripheral blood was taken when the disease was first diagnosed, before any treatment began.

CDR1 is SGHAT, CDR2 FQNNGV, per germline. Trimming took 1 base from V and 0 from J, leaving 9 bases between them. The CDR3 has 15 residues. The study, taken as a whole, reports: Ophthalmopathy was distinguished from stable hyperthyroidism by 13 V-J signatures.

On this clonotype itself: The antigen remains unidentified.

RNA transcripts gave rise to amplified TCR beta CDR3 regions. The HTBI primer set drove a first-round RT-PCR of the TCR CDR3. TCRdb reanalysed the multiplex PCR reads using MiXCR and keeps one entry per CDR3 protein. The data show hundreds of thousands of distinct CDR3 sequences, approximately 20% seen once. The sequenced sample was blood. The sequence was obtained from a man aged 35 to 55 with Graves' ophthalmopathy. The chain joins TRBV11-2 to TRBJ1-1; D call uncertain. The CDR3, as DNA: TGTGCCAGCAGCTTAGGAGTTATCATGAACACTGAAGCTTTCTTT. It specifies CASSLGVIMNTEAFF.